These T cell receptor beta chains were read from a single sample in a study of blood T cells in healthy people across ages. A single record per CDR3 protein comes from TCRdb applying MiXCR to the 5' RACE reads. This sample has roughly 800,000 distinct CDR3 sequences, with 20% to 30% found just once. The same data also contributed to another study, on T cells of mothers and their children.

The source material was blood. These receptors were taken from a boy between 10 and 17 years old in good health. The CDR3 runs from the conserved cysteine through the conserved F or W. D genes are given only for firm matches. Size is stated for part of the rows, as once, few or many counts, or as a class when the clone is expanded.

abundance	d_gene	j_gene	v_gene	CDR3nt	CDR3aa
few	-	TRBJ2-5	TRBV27	TGTGCCAGCAGGCCGGGGGATCGAGAGACCCAGTACTTC	CASRPGDRETQYF
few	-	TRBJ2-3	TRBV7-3	TGTGCCAGCAGTCCTGGGACTGCTTTAGATACGCAGTATTTT	CASSPGTALDTQYF
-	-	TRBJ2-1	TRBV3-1	TGTGCCAGCAGCCAATTTGCGGCGGAGACCCAATACTTC	CASSQFAAETQYF
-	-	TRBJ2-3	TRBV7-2	TGTGCCAGCAGCGACCCCGGGAGCACAGATACGCAGTATTTT	CASSDPGSTDTQYF
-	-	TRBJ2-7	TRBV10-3	TGTGCCATCAGTGAGTCGGGCGGAAGCCCCAACGAGCAGTACTTC	CAISESGGSPNEQYF
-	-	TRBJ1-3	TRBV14	TGTGCCAGCAGCCAAACAGGGTTCTGGTCTGGAAACACCATATATTTT	CASSQTGFWSGNTIYF
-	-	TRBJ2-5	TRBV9	TGTGCCAGCAGCGTAGCTTCCGGCTACCAAGAGACCCAGTACTTC	CASSVASGYQETQYF
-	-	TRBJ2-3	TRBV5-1	TGCGCCAGCAGCCGTAGACTCGCCACAGATACGCAGTATTTT	CASSRRLATDTQYF
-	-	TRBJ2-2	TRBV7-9	TGTGCCAGCAGCTTAGGGCTGCGTGACACCGGGGAGCTGTTTTTT	CASSLGLRDTGELFF
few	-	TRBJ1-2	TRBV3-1	TGTGCCAGCAGCCTCGCCTACTCGAGCTACACCTTC	CASSLAYSSYTF
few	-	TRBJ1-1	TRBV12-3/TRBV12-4	TGTGCCAGCAGTTTTCGTGGTCCTGAAGCTTTCTTT	CASSFRGPEAFF
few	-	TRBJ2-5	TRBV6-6	TGTGCCAGCAGTTACGCCGGAGAGGGGAGCAGCTACTTC	CASSYAGEGSSYF
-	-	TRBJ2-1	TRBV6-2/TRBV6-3	TGTGCCAGCAGCCAGCAAGGGGGGCTCTCTGGAAATGAGCAGTTCTTC	CASSQQGGLSGNEQFF
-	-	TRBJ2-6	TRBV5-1	TGCGCCAGCACTTGGGAAGGGGCTGGGGCCAACGTCCTGACTTTC	CASTWEGAGANVLTF
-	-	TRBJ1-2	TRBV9	TGTGCCAGCAGCGGCGGACAACCGAACTATGGCTACACCTTC	CASSGGQPNYGYTF
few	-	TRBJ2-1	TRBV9	TGTGCCAGCAGCGTCGCGGGGGCCCCCTACAATGAGCAGTTCTTC	CASSVAGAPYNEQFF
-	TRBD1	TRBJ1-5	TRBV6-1	TGTGCCAGCAACCCCAAACCCAGAGGGGGCGGTCAGCCCCAGCATTTT	CASNPKPRGGGQPQHF
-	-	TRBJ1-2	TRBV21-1	TGTGCCAGCAGCAATGGGGGTACCATCTATGGCTACACCTTC	CASSNGGTIYGYTF
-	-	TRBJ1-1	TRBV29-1	TGCAGCGCTGGGATCGGGCCTCCGTCTGAAGCTTTCTTT	CSAGIGPPSEAFF
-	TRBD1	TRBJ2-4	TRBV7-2	TGTGCCTGCAGCCCACGACAGGGGGCTCACATTCAGTACTTC	CACSPRQGAHIQYF
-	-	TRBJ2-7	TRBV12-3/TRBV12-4	TGTGCCAGCGCAAGGGAGGACTACGAGCAGTACTTC	CASAREDYEQYF
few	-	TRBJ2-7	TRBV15	TGTGCCACCAGCCCTGGACAGACCGAAACCTACGAGCAGTACTTC	CATSPGQTETYEQYF
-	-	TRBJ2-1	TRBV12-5	TGTGCTAGTGGTTTGGGCAGAGATTTCTCCTACAATGGGCAGTTCTTC	CASGLGRDFSYNGQFF
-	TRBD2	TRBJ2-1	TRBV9	TGTGCCAGCAGCGCTACTAGCGGGGGGGCGTACAATGAGCAGTTCTTC	CASSATSGGAYNEQFF
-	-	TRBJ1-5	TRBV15	TGTGCCACCAGCAGAGGGGCAGGGAATCAGCCCCAGCATTTT	CATSRGAGNQPQHF
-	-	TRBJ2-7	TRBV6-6	TGTGCCAGCAGTTACTTTACGACAGAGCTATCCTACGAGCAGTACTTC	CASSYFTTELSYEQYF